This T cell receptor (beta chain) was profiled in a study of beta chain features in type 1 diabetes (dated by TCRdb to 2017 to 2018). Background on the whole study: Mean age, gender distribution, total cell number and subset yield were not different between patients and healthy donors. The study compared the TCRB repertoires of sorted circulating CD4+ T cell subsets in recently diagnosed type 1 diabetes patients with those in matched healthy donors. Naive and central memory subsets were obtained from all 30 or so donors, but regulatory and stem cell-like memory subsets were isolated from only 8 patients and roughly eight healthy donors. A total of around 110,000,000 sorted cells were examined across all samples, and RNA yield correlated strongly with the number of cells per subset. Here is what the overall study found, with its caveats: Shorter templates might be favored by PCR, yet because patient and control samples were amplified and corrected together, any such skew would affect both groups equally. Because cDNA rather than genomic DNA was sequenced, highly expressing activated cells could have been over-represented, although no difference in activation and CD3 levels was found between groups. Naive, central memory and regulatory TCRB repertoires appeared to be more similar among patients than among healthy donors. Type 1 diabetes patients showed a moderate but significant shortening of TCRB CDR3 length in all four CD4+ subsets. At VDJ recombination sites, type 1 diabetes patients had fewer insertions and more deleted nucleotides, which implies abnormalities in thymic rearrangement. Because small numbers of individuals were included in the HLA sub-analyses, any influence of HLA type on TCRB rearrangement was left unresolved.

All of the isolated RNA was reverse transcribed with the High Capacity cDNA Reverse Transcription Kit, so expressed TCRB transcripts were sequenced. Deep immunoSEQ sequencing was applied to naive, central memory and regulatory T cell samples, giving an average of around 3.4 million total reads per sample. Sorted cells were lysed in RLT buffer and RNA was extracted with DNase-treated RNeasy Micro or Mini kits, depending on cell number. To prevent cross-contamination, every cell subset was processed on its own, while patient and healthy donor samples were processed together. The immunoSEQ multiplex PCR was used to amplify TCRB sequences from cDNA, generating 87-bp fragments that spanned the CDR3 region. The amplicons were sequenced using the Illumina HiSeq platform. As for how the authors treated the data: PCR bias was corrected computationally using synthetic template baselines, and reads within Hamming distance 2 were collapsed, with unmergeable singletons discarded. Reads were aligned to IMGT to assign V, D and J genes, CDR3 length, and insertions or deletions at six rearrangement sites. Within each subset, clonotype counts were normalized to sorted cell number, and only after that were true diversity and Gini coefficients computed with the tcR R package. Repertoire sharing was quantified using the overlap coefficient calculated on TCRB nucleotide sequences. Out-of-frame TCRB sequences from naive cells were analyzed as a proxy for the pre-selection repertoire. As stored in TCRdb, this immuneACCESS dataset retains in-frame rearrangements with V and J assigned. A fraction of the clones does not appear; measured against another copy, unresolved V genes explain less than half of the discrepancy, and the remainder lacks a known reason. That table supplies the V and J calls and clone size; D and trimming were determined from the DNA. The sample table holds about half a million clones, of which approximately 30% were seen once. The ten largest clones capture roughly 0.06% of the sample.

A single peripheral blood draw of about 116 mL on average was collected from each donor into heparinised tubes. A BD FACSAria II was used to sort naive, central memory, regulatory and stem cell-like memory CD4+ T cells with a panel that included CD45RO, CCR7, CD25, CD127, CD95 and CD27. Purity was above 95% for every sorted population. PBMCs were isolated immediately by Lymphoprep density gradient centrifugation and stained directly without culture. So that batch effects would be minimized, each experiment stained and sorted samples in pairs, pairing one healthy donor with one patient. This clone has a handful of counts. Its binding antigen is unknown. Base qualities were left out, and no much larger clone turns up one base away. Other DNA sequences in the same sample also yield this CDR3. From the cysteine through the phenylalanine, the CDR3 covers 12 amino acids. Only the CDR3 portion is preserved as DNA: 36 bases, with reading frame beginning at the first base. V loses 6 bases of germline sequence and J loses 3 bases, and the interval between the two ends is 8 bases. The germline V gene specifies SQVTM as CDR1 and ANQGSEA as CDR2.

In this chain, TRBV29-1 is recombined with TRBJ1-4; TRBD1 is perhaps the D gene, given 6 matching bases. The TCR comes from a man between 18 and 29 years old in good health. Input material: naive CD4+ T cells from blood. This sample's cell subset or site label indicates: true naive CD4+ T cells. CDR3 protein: CSVQGPNEKLFF. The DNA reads TGCAGCGTACAGGGCCCTAATGAAAAACTGTTTTTT.